This TCR beta chain was observed in a study of OX40 agonist ivuxolimab in advanced cancers. As for the study more broadly: Ivuxolimab was a fully human IgG2 agonistic monoclonal antibody targeting the costimulatory receptor OX40 (CD134). Intravenous ivuxolimab was administered to patients every 2 weeks at six dose levels: 0.01, 0.1, 0.3, 1.5, 3 and 10 mg/kg. Of the 52 patients in dose escalation, about 19 had hepatocellular carcinoma, about 15 had melanoma, 9 had renal cell carcinoma and 9 had head and neck cancer. A male proportion of roughly 80% and a mean age of approximately 58 years, ranging from about 20 to 79, were recorded for the dose-escalation cohort. Prior anti-PD-1, anti-PD-L1 or anti-CTLA-4 therapy was permitted, and roughly two fifths of dose-escalation patients had received checkpoint inhibitors. Partial responses occurred in three dose-escalation patients: two with cutaneous melanoma and one with hepatocellular carcinoma. Peripheral TCRbeta sequencing aimed to test whether ivuxolimab altered TCR sequence diversity and caused clonal T-cell expansion. The paper reports the monotherapy dose-escalation portion (N of about 52 patients) of the phase I ivuxolimab trial.

V and J lose 0 bases and 4 bases, and a span of 13 bases separates them. CDR3 length: 16 amino acids, cysteine to phenylalanine. Only the CDR3 part of the read is kept: 48 bases, read in frame from the first base. Via the germline V gene (reference sequence), CDR1 is PRHDT and CDR2 FYEKMQ. Genomic DNA was isolated from the sorted cells so that the TCRbeta CDR3 region could be sequenced. The immunoSEQ Assay was used for sequencing of TCRbeta CDR3 regions. TCRdb's version of the immuneACCESS table is confined to in-frame rearrangements and falls short of the full clone set. An unresolved V gene accounts for under half of the shortfall where checked; the remainder is of unknown origin. For this sample the table gives 95,000 to 100,000 clones, of which 90% were detected only once. The ten largest account for 1.5% to 2% of the sample. Patients with a history of autoimmune disease or receiving systemic immunosuppression were excluded from the trial. Peripheral blood for TCR sequencing was drawn from every dose cohort at baseline, at cycle 4 day 1 and at cycle 7 day 1. Samples were obtained from an open-label, multicenter, first-in-human phase I dose-escalation trial of ivuxolimab. Adults with locally advanced or metastatic melanoma, renal cell carcinoma, hepatocellular carcinoma or head and neck squamous cell carcinoma were enrolled in the trial. CD4+ and CD8+ T cells were sorted separately from peripheral blood before TCR sequencing.

About this clone itself: Its antigen specificity is not known. Base qualities are missing; no much larger clone stands one base away.

Overall study results and their limits: On average, CD8+ T cells showed more expanded clones than CD4+ T cells after ivuxolimab. In the 0.1-3.0 mg/kg groups, partial responders had among the lowest normalized peripheral clonal expansion, particularly in CD8+ T cells. Antigen specificity was not determined for the clonally expanded peripheral T cells. At doses of 0.1 to 3.0 mg/kg, clonal expansion of both CD4+ and CD8+ T cells in blood was seen between baseline and week 6. Low levels of normalized T-cell clonal expansion were also seen in some patients who did not respond.

The V and J genes are TRBV13 and TRBJ2-1; the D gene identity is not certain. The TCR originated in an adult with an advanced solid tumor such as melanoma, head and neck, liver or kidney cancer. The sample consisted of CD4+ or CD8+ T cells sorted from blood, taken in a trial of the OX40 agonist ivuxolimab. The sequenced DNA is TGTGCCAGCAGCTTAGGACCTCCGAGACTTTACAATGAGCAGTTCTTC. Its translation is CASSLGPPRLYNEQFF.